This TCR beta chain was identified during a study of regulatory T cells in long-lasting Graves disease. The sample holds a few counts of this clonotype. Time point here: newly diagnosed GD, antithyroid drugs for less than 3 months. PBMC RNA served as the TCR library source. The CDR3 runs 14 residues. Germline values: CDR1 DFQATT, CDR2 SNEGSKA (reference sequence). Trimming pared 3 bases from V and 4 bases from J, leaving 12 bases between. iRepertoire HTBI primers and Arm-PCR of CDR3 regions built TCR beta libraries. In TCRdb, the multiplex PCR reads were re-called with MiXCR into one record per CDR3 protein. The repertoire holds some 560,000 distinct CDR3 sequences, with 15% to 20% as singletons. These data also featured in a second study, about T cells in Graves' hyperthyroidism and ophthalmopathy.

The clonotype was recovered from a woman aged 35-65 years with Graves disease. This chain uses TRBV20-1 with TRBJ2-2, with a weak D call TRBD2 (6 bases). The specimen was peripheral blood mononuclear cells (PBMCs), collected at new diagnosis, from a patient treated with antithyroid drugs. CDR3 nucleotides: TGCAGTGCTAGCGGGGACTCTGGCACCGGGGAGCTGTTTTTT. Translation: CSASGDSGTGELFF.